The clone carrying this T cell receptor beta chain was seen a few times. As yet, its antigen is unknown. From the 5' RACE reads, TCRdb called clonotypes with MiXCR, one entry per CDR3 protein. Altogether 400,000 to 650,000 distinct CDR3 sequences are present, 22% being singletons, with the ten largest covering around 0.9%. Trimming cost V 6 bases and J 7 bases; bases outside gene matches: 6. This CDR3 is built from 15 residues. This specimen belongs to a study of identical twins. Broader study findings: Whereas memory repertoires showed no such difference, abundant cord blood beta clonotypes carried fewer insertions.

The sample was also reused in another study, on T cells expressing NK-cell markers. That report adds: In sorted CD3+CD56+NKG2C+, CD3+CD56+NKG2C- and CD3+CD56-NKG2C+ T cells, TCR beta repertoires were obtained. In the group of eight sequenced donors, seven were HCMV-seropositive and one was seronegative.

The chain employs TRBV12-3 or TRBV12-4 and TRBJ2-1, with 13 bases matching TRBD2. The sequencing input was CD4+ T cells sorted from blood. The TCR sequence derives from a woman aged 18-35 years in good health. CDR3 bases: TGTGCCAGCAGCAAGGGGACTAGCGGGATGAATGAGCAGTTCTTC. This gives the protein CASSKGTSGMNEQFF.